The 10 T cell receptor beta chains in this list originate from one sample, sequenced in a study of shared clonotypes between healthy human individuals. The method was immunoSEQ multiplex PCR; TCRdb's version includes in-frame clones alone and lacks a portion of them. This sample has 450,000 to 500,000 clones; roughly 80% occur once, and the top ten carry roughly 13%. The sequenced sample was PBMCs. Source of these receptors: a woman aged 40 to 55 in good health. Some clones in this sample may be carry-over from other donors' samples.

This chain links TRBV29-1 with TRBJ1-4, with D possibly matching TRBD1 (5 bases). Trimming took off 5 bases at V and 7 bases at J, with 14 bases between the two ends. Germline values: CDR1 SQVTM, CDR2 ANQGSEA. The CDR3 spans 13 residues. The CDR3: CSVPGRGPEKLFF. The CDR3 DNA reads TGCAGCGTTCCGGGACGAGGACCTGAAAAACTGTTTTTT.

This chain joins TRBV27 and TRBJ2-1, with 8 positions matching TRBD2. Germline assignment: CDR1 MNHEY and CDR2 SMNVEV (reference sequence). V was clipped by 2 bases and J by 0 bases; unmatched bases: 3. The length of the CDR3 is 16 residues. The DNA of the CDR3 is TGTGCCAGCAGTTTAGGAACTAGCGGCTCCTACAATGAGCAGTTCTTC. It codes for CASSLGTSGSYNEQFF.

A note on this clone: This is likely an artifact of a read error, given a far larger clone one base away. The sample has other DNA sequences that encode this CDR3 too. V usage is TRBV5-1 and J usage is TRBJ2-3; TRBD2 might be the D (5 bases). With 0 bases removed from V and 2 bases from J, the gap between germline ends came to 10 bases. The CDR3 runs to 15 residues. Per germline, CDR1 SGHRS and CDR2 YFSETQ. The CDR3 DNA is TGCGCCAGCAGCTTGGGGCTAGCAGTCACAGATACGCAGTATTTT. Protein: CASSLGLAVTDTQYF.

The V and J genes are TRBV30 and TRBJ2-1, with TRBD2 matching over 7 bases. The CDR3 sequence is 12 residues long. V dropped 2 bases and J dropped 10; count of bases not matched to a gene: 5. In germline, CDR1 is GTSNPN, CDR2 SVGIG (reference sequence). This CDR3 reads CAWSPTSEEQFF. The CDR3 bases are TGTGCCTGGAGTCCAACTAGCGAAGAGCAGTTCTTC. The whole variable domain, filled in from reference TRBV30 and TRBJ2-1, reads SQTIHQWPATLVQPVGSPLSLECTVEGTSNPNLYWYRQAAGRGLQLLFYSVGIGQISSEVPQNLSASRPQDRQFILSSKKLLLSDSGFYLCAWSPTSEEQFFGPGTRLTVL.

This clone has at least ten counts. Other DNA sequences in this specimen translate into the identical CDR3. In DNA, the CDR3 is TGCGCCAGCAGTGGTGGACGACTAGGACCCTACAATGAGCAGTTCTTC. This gives the protein CASSGGRLGPYNEQFF. The chain joins TRBV10-1 to TRBJ2-1; the D gene is possibly TRBD2 (6 bases). V was cut by 4 bases and J by 2 bases, with 15 bases left in between. Germline V gene sequence: CDR1 WNHNN, CDR2 SYGVQD (reference sequence). The CDR3 extends over 16 amino acids.

This clone occurred once. The chain uses TRBV7-2 and TRBJ2-3, with D perhaps TRBD2 (5 bases). Trimming stripped 0 bases from V and 6 bases from J, with 10 bases between. CDR1 SGHTA and CDR2 FQGNSA come from the germline V gene. This CDR3 is built from 14 residues. The CDR3 coding sequence is TGTGCCAGCAGCTTAGCCCCAGCGGTCGATACGCAGTATTTT. Its protein product is CASSLAPAVDTQYF.

The V call is TRBV15, the J call TRBJ2-7, with 7 nucleotides matching TRBD2. The CDR3 covers 13 residues. Germline V gene sequence: CDR1 LNHNV, CDR2 YYDKDF (reference sequence). V was pared by 3 bases and J by 4 bases, with 3 bases of the junction left unmatched. CDR3 sequence (DNA): TGTGCCACCAGCAGCCGGGGAGGGTACGAGCAGTACTTC. Amino acid sequence: CATSSRGGYEQYF. Complete variable domain (other parts from reference TRBV15 and TRBJ2-7): DAMVIQNPRYQVTQFGKPVTLSCSQTLNHNVMYWYQQKSSQAPKLLFHYYDKDFNNEADTPDNFQSRRPNTSFCFLDIRSPGLGDTAMYLCATSSRGGYEQYFGPGTRLTVT.

For this clone: This likely came from a read error, as a far larger clone is one base away. The chain combines TRBV28 with TRBJ1-2, with 7 bases that match TRBD1. Germline V gene lookup returns CDR1 MDHEN and CDR2 SYDVKM. CDR3 size: 12 residues. CDR3 loop: CTTKPDRAGYTF. The CDR3 DNA reads as TGTACCACCAAACCCGACAGGGCTGGCTACACCTTC.

The chain has TRBV4-1 and TRBJ2-7, with 8 positions matching TRBD2. Germline V gives CDR1 MGHRA, CDR2 YSYEKL. The V gene end was trimmed by 4 bases and the J gene end by 2 bases; junction bases not matched to a gene: 10. This CDR3 is 16 amino acids long. The CDR3 sequence is CASSPRGSGSAYEQYF. CDR3 nucleotide sequence: TGCGCCAGCAGCCCGCGGGGGAGCGGGAGTGCCTACGAGCAGTACTTC.

As for this clone: A read error is likely here: a far larger clone is one base away. This chain connects TRBV2 to TRBJ1-5, with 10 bases fitting TRBD1. CDR1 and CDR2 (germline): SNHLY, FYNNEI. The CDR3 loop spans 15 amino acids. CDR3 sequence: CASRRGTGAGQPRHF. The DNA for the CDR3 is TGTGCCAGCAGACGAGGGACAGGGGCCGGTCAGCCCCGGCATTTT.